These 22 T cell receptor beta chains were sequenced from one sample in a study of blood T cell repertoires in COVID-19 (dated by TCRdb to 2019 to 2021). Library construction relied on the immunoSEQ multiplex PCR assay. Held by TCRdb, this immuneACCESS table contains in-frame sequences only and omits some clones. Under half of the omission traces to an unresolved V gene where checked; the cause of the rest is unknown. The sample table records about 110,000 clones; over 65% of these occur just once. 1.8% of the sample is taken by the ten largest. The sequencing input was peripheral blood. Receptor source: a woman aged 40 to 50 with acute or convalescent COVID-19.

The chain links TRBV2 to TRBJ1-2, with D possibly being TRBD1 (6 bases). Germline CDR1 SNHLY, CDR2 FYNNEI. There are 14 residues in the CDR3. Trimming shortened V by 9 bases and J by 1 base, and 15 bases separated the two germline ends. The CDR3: CASLRGIGNYGYTF. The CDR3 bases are TGTGCCAGTCTCAGGGGAATAGGTAACTATGGCTACACCTTC.

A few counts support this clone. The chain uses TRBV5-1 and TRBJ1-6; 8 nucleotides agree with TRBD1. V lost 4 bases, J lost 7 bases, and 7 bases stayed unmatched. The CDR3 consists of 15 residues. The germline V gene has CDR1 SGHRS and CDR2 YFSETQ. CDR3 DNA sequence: TGCGCCAGCAGCCCCTGGACAGGGCGGAATTCACCCCTCCACTTT. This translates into CASSPWTGRNSPLHF.

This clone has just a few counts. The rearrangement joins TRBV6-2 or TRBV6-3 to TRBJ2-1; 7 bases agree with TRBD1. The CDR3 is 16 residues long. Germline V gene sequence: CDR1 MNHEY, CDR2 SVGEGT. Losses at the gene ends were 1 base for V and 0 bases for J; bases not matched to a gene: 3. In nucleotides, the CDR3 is TGTGCCAGCAGTTACTGGGGACAGAACTCCTACAATGAGCAGTTCTTC. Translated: CASSYWGQNSYNEQFF.

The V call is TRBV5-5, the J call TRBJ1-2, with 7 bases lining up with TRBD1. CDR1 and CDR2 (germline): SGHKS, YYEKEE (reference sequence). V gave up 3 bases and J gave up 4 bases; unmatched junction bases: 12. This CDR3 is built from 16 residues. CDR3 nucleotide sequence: TGTGCCAGCAGCTCCGGGACAGCCTCACCCGTCTATGGCTACACCTTC. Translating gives CASSSGTASPVYGYTF.

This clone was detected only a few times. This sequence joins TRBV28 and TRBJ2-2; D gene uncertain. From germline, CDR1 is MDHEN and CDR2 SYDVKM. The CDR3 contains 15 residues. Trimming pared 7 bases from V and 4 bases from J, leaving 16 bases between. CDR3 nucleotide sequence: TGTGCCAGCACCAGATTCTCCGGGTCCACCGGGGAGCTGTTTTTT. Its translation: CASTRFSGSTGELFF.

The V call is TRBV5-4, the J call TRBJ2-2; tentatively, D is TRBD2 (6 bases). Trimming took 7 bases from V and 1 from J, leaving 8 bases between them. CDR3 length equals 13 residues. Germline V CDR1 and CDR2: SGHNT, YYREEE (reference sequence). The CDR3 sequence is CASQAGNTGELFF. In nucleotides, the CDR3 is TGTGCCAGCCAAGCGGGGAACACCGGGGAGCTGTTTTTT.

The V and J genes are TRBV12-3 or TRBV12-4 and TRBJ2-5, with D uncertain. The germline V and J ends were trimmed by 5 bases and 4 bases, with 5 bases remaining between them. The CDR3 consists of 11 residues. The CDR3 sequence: CASSTGETQYF. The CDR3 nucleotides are TGTGCCAGCAGTACCGGAGAGACCCAGTACTTC.

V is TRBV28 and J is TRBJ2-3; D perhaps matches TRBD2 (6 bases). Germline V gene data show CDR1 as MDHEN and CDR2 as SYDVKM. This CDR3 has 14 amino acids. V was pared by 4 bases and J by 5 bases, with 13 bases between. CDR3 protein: CASSSPSVGDTQYF. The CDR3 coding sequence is TGTGCCAGCAGTTCCCCTAGCGTAGGAGATACGCAGTATTTT.

In DNA, the CDR3 is TGTGCCAGCAGCTCCGCGGAAACAAGCTCTGGAAACACCATATATTTT. Encoded protein: CASSSAETSSGNTIYF. The chain has TRBV11-2 and TRBJ1-3, with D unresolved. Germline V lookup: CDR1 SGHAT, CDR2 FQNNGV. The length of the CDR3 is 16 residues. The ends were cut back, 4 bases at V and 0 bases at J, with 13 bases in the middle.

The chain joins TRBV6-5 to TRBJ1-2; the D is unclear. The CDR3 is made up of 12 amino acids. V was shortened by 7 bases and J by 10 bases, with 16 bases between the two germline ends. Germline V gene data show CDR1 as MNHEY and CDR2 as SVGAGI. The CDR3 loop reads CASTQTTFDYTF. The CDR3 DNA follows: TGTGCCAGCACCCAGACAACCTTCGACTACACCTTC.

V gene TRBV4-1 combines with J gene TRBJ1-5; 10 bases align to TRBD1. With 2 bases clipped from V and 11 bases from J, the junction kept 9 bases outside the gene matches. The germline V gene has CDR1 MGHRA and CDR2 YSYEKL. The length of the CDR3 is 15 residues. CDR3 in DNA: TGCGCCAGCAGCCAAACCGGACAGGGGGAGATGTCCCAGCATTTT. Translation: CASSQTGQGEMSQHF.

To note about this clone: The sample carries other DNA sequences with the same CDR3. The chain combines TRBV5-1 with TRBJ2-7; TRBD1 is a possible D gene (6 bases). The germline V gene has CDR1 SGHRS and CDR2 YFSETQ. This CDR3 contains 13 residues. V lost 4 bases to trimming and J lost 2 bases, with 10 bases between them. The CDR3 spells CASSPQGTYEQYF. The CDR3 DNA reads TGCGCCAGCAGCCCACAGGGTACCTACGAGCAGTACTTC. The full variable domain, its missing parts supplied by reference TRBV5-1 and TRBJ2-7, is KAGVTQTPRYLIKTRGQQVTLSCSPISGHRSVSWYQQTPGQGLQFLFEYFSETQRNKGNFPGRFSGRQFSNSRSEMNVSTLELGDSALYLCASSPQGTYEQYFGPGTRLTVT.

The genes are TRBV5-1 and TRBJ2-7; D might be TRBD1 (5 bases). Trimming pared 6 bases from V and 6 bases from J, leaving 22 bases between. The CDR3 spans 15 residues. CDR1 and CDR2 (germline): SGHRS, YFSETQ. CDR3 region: CASTPMGPSSGEQYF. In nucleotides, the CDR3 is TGCGCCAGCACCCCTATGGGGCCCTCCTCCGGCGAGCAGTACTTC.

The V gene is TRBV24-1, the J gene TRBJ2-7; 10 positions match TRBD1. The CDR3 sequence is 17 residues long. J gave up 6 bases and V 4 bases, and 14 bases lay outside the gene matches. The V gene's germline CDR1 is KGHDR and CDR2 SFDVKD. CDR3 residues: CATSDATTGTGVAEQYF. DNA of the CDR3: TGTGCCACCAGTGACGCCACAACCGGGACAGGGGTTGCCGAGCAGTACTTC.

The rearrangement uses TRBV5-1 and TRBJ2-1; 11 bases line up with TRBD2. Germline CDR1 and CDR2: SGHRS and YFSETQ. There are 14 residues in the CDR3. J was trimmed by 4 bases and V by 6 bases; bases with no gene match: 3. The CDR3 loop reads CASMLAGGYNEQFF. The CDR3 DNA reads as TGCGCCAGCATGCTAGCGGGGGGATACAATGAGCAGTTCTTC.

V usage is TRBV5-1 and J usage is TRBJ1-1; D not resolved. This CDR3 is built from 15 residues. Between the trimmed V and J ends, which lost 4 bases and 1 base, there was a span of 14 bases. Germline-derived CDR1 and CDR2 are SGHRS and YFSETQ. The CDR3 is CASSPSPEPNTEAFF. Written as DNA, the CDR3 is TGCGCCAGCAGCCCGTCGCCAGAACCGAACACTGAAGCTTTCTTT.

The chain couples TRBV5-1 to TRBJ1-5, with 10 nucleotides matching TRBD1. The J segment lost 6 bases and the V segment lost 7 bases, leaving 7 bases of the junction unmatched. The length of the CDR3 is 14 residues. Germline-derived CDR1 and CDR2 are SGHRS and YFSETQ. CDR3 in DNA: TGCGCCAGCGCACCCGGGACAGGGGTTCAGCCCCAGCATTTT. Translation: CASAPGTGVQPQHF.

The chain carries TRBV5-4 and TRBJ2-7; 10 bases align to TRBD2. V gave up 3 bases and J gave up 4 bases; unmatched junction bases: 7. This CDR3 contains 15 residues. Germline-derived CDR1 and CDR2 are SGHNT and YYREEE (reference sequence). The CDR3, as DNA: TGTGCCAGCAGCTCCAGCGGGGGGGCCGTTTACGAGCAGTACTTC. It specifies CASSSSGGAVYEQYF. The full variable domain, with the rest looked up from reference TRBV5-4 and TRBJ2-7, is ETGVTQSPTHLIKTRGQQVTLRCSSQSGHNTVSWYQQALGQGPQFIFQYYREEENGRGNFPPRFSGLQFPNYSSELNVNALELDDSALYLCASSSSGGAVYEQYFGPGTRLTVT.

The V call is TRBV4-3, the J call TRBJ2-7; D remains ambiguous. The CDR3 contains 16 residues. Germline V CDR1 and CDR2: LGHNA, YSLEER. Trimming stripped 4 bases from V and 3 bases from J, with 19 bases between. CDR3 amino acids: CASSPLVWRRIYEQYF. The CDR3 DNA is TGCGCCAGCAGCCCCCTTGTATGGCGGCGGATCTACGAGCAGTACTTC.

The CDR3 loop reads CASKGSGETDTQYF. CDR3 nucleotides: TGTGCCAGCAAGGGTAGCGGGGAAACAGATACGCAGTATTTT. The rearrangement uses TRBV5-4 and TRBJ2-3; 8 positions match TRBD2. CDR3 size: 14 residues. Germline CDR1 is SGHNT and CDR2 is YYREEE (reference sequence). The J segment lost 3 bases and the V segment lost 6 bases, leaving 6 bases of the junction unmatched.

DNA of the CDR3: TGTGCCAGCAGTTTATTAATAACAGCCCCCAGCACAGATACGCAGTATTTT. Translating it yields CASSLLITAPSTDTQYF. The gene calls are TRBV28 and TRBJ2-3; D is ambiguous. Germline loops: CDR1 MDHEN, CDR2 SYDVKM. V lost 1 base and J lost 0, with 14 bases in between. This CDR3 is 17 amino acids long.

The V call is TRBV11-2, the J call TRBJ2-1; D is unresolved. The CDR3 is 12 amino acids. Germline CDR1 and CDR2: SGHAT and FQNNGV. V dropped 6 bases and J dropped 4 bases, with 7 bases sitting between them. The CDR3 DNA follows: TGTGCCAGCAGGACGGGTTACAATGAGCAGTTCTTC. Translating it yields CASRTGYNEQFF.